Below are 20 T cell receptor beta chains sequenced from a single sample in a study of blood T cells in healthy people across ages. The second PCR ran about 6 to 11 cycles with a sample-barcoded 5' primer and J-beta primers. In TCRdb, the 5' RACE reads were re-called with MiXCR into one record per CDR3 protein. In the table there are roughly 1,500,000 distinct CDR3 sequences, 42% of which are singletons. Sequencing was done on a sample of blood. The origin of the receptors is a woman aged 18-29 years in good health.

The J gene is TRBJ2-2, the V gene TRBV6-6; 9 positions match TRBD2. Germline CDR1 and CDR2: MNHNY and SVGAGI (reference sequence). The CDR3 length is 15 residues. The V segment lost 3 bases and the J segment 8 bases; nucleotides outside the gene matches: 7. CDR3 in amino acids: CASSYAGGQVGELFF. CDR3 DNA sequence: TGTGCCAGCAGTTATGCGGGGGGGCAGGTTGGGGAGCTGTTTTTT.

The chain is built from TRBV25-1 and TRBJ2-3; unclear D gene. Trimming stripped 2 bases from V and 4 bases from J, with 10 bases between. CDR1 MGHDK and CDR2 SYGVNS come from the germline V gene. CDR3 length equals 14 residues. The CDR3 region has the DNA TGTGCCAGCAGTGAACGCCCAGAGGCAGATACGCAGTATTTT. Residues: CASSERPEADTQYF. The full variable domain, its missing parts supplied by reference TRBV25-1 and TRBJ2-3, is EADIYQTPRYLVIGTGKKITLECSQTMGHDKMYWYQQDPGMELHLIHYSYGVNSTEKGDLSSESTVSRIRTEHFPLTLESARPSHTSQYLCASSERPEADTQYFGPGTRLTVL.

V and J are TRBV30 and TRBJ2-1, with 8 bases fitting TRBD2. This CDR3 region has 15 residues. V was clipped by 0 bases and J by 10 bases; unmatched bases: 11. Germline loops: CDR1 GTSNPN, CDR2 SVGIG (reference sequence). CDR3 DNA: TGTGCCTGGAGTGTAGGAGCGGGGGCCATCGGAGAGCAGTTCTTC. Translating it yields CAWSVGAGAIGEQFF.

This clonotype was picked up a small number of times. V is TRBV20-1 and J is TRBJ2-7; 10 bases are shared with TRBD1. V trimming: 6 bases; J trimming: 6 bases; junction bases outside the gene matches: 5. The length of the CDR3 is 12 residues. Germline CDR1 and CDR2: DFQATT and SNEGSKA (reference sequence). DNA for the CDR3: TGCAGTGCGGACAGGGGGAGTAGCGAGCAGTACTTC. Protein sequence: CSADRGSSEQYF.

The V and J genes are TRBV27 and TRBJ2-1; 7 bases match TRBD1. The CDR3 runs 13 residues. In germline, CDR1 is MNHEY, CDR2 SMNVEV (reference sequence). After removal of 10 bases from V and 12 bases from J, the junction contained 15 bases not matched to a gene. CDR3 residues: CANRPGSRTGQFF. The CDR3 DNA reads as TGTGCCAACAGACCCGGGTCACGGACAGGGCAGTTCTTC.

This clonotype was detected ten times or more. The chain couples TRBV20-1 to TRBJ2-1; D is unclear. This CDR3 has 14 residues. Between the trimmed V and J ends, which lost 6 bases and 4 bases, there was a span of 16 bases. CDR1 is DFQATT and CDR2 is SNEGSKA in the germline V gene (reference sequence). The CDR3 loop is CSAPQLEKYNEQFF. In DNA form, the CDR3 reads TGCAGTGCCCCTCAGCTCGAGAAGTACAATGAGCAGTTCTTC.

This clonotype has only a few counts. At one of its ends the junction is not consistent with the germline gene, which may arise from a read error. The CDR3 reads CASSITGAGASVLTF. CDR3 bases: TGCGCCAGCAGCATTACAGGGGCCGGGGCCAGCGTCCTGACTTTC. The chain couples TRBV5-1 to TRBJ2-6; 7 bases fit TRBD1. The germline CDR1 and CDR2 sequences are SGHRS and YFSETQ. This CDR3 contains 15 residues.

J is TRBJ2-7 and V is TRBV28; the D gene is possibly TRBD2 (7 bases). V lost 7 bases, J lost 10 bases, and 20 bases lay in between. CDR3 size: 13 residues. Germline CDR1 is MDHEN and CDR2 is SYDVKM. The CDR3 is CASTLGPGGDQYF. For the CDR3, the DNA is TGTGCCAGCACCCTTGGACCGGGGGGCGACCAGTACTTC.

This rearrangement joins TRBV18 to TRBJ2-5; D unresolved. The CDR3 is 15 amino acids. The germline V gene encodes CDR1 KGHSH and CDR2 LQKENI. Trimming cost V 5 bases and J 5 bases, with 18 bases left between them. CDR3 in DNA: TGTGCCAGCTCAGCCCGATCTGGTCCGCGGGAGACCCAGTACTTC. It codes for CASSARSGPRETQYF.

This rearrangement joins TRBV6-1 to TRBJ1-1; D is uncertain. Per germline, CDR1 MNHNS and CDR2 SASEGT. Trimming removed 0 bases from V and 0 bases from J, with 5 bases in between. The CDR3 runs to 14 residues. The chain's CDR3 is CASSEATVNTEAFF. In nucleotides, the CDR3 is TGTGCCAGCAGTGAAGCAACCGTGAACACTGAAGCTTTCTTT.

This chain connects TRBV5-1 to TRBJ2-7, with D maybe TRBD1 (6 bases). The CDR3 consists of 16 residues. From germline, CDR1 is SGHRS and CDR2 YFSETQ. The V end lost 5 bases, the J end lost 5 bases, and 23 bases lay between the germline ends. The CDR3, as DNA: TGCGCCAGCAGTATTGGTACACAGGGAAACTTCAACGAGCAGTACTTC. Translated: CASSIGTQGNFNEQYF.

V gene TRBV6-5 combines with J gene TRBJ2-7; D remains unclear. This CDR3 spans 13 amino acids. The germline V and J ends were trimmed by 5 bases and 2 bases, with 10 bases remaining between them. Per germline, CDR1 MNHEY and CDR2 SVGAGI. The DNA of the CDR3 is TGTGCCAGCAGTCCCCTCCTAACCTACGAGCAGTACTTC. Translating it yields CASSPLLTYEQYF.

This chain joins TRBV6-1 and TRBJ2-1; D is tentatively TRBD1 or TRBD2 (6 bases each). TRBJ2-7 explains the end of the DNA better; the J call may be wrong. CDR1 is MNHNS and CDR2 is SASEGT in the germline V gene. The CDR3 sequence is 16 residues long. Here the CDR3 DNA reads TGTGCCAGCAGTGATCACGGGGGCAGCTCCTACAATGAGCAGTACTTC. Amino acid sequence: CASSDHGGSSYNEQYF.

The V and J genes are TRBV5-1 and TRBJ2-7, with D perhaps TRBD2 (5 bases). Trimming shortened V by 3 bases and J by 3 bases, and 16 bases separated the two germline ends. CDR1 SGHRS and CDR2 YFSETQ come from the germline V gene. The length of the CDR3 is 15 residues. This chain's CDR3 is CASSWVGGGDYEQYF. CDR3 bases: TGCGCCAGCAGCTGGGTAGGAGGAGGAGACTACGAGCAGTACTTC.

This chain connects TRBV4-1 to TRBJ2-1; TRBD2 aligns across 10 bases. Germline V gene sequence: CDR1 MGHRA, CDR2 YSYEKL. Losses at the gene ends were 2 bases for V and 7 bases for J; bases not matched to a gene: 8. The CDR3 loop spans 16 amino acids. The CDR3 region is CASSQTPGLADNEQFF. CDR3 bases: TGCGCCAGCAGCCAAACACCCGGACTAGCGGATAATGAGCAGTTCTTC.

The gene calls are TRBV20-1 and TRBJ2-7, with 13 bases fitting TRBD2. The junction had 2 bases not matched to a gene; V was cut back by 1 base and J by 2 bases. Germline assignment: CDR1 DFQATT and CDR2 SNEGSKA (reference sequence). The CDR3 loop spans 15 amino acids. The CDR3 region is CSARVGLAGAYEQYF. CDR3 nucleotide sequence: TGCAGTGCTAGAGTAGGACTAGCGGGAGCCTACGAGCAGTACTTC.

The chain employs TRBV20-1 and TRBJ2-7, with D unclear. The V gene's germline CDR1 is DFQATT and CDR2 SNEGSKA (reference sequence). The CDR3 is 13 residues long. The CDR3 protein is CSVRYMGSYEQYF. DNA for the CDR3: TGCAGCGTGCGGTACATGGGATCCTACGAGCAGTACTTC.

The chain combines TRBV12-3 or TRBV12-4 with TRBJ1-1; possibly TRBD1 for D (5 bases). V was clipped by 8 bases and J by 5 bases, with 15 bases between them. This CDR3 has 13 residues. The CDR3 here is CASVFRGRTEAFF. The DNA for the CDR3 is TGTGCCAGCGTGTTTAGGGGTAGAACTGAAGCTTTCTTT.

The V gene is TRBV7-6, the J gene TRBJ2-7; D might be TRBD1 or TRBD2, each matching 6 bases. This CDR3 contains 15 residues. Trimming shortened V by 5 bases and J by 7 bases, and 21 bases separated the two germline ends. The germline V gene has CDR1 SGHVS and CDR2 FNYEAQ. The CDR3 DNA reads as TGTGCCAGCAGCCCCACAGCCGGGGGCGGAAATGAGCAGTACTTC. This translates into CASSPTAGGGNEQYF.

The chain combines TRBV7-3 with TRBJ1-2; 7 bases agree with TRBD1. Germline V gene lookup returns CDR1 SGHTA and CDR2 FQGTGA. V lost 5 bases and J lost 3; bases outside the gene matches: 15. This CDR3 has 17 amino acids. This CDR3 is CASSAEGGARGDYGYTF. CDR3 sequence (DNA): TGTGCCAGCAGCGCTGAAGGGGGCGCGAGGGGGGACTATGGCTACACCTTC.